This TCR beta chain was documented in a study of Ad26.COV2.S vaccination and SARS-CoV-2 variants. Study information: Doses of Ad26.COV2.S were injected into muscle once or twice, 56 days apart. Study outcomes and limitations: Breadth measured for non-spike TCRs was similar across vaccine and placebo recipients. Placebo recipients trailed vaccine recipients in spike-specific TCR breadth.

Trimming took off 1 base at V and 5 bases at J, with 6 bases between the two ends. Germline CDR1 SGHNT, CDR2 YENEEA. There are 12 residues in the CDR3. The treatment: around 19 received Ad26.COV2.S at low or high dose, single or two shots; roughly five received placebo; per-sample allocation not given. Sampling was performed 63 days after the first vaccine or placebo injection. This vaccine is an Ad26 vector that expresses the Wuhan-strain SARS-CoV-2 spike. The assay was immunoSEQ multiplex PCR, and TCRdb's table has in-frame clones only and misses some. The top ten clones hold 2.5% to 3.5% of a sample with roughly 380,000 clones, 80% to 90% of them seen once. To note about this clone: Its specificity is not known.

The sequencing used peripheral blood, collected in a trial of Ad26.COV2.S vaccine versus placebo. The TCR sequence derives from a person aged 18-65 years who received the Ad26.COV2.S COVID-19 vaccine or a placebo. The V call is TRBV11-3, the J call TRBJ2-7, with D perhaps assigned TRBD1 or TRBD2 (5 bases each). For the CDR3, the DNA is TGTGCCAGCAGCTTAGTGGGACACGAGCAGTACTTC. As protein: CASSLVGHEQYF.